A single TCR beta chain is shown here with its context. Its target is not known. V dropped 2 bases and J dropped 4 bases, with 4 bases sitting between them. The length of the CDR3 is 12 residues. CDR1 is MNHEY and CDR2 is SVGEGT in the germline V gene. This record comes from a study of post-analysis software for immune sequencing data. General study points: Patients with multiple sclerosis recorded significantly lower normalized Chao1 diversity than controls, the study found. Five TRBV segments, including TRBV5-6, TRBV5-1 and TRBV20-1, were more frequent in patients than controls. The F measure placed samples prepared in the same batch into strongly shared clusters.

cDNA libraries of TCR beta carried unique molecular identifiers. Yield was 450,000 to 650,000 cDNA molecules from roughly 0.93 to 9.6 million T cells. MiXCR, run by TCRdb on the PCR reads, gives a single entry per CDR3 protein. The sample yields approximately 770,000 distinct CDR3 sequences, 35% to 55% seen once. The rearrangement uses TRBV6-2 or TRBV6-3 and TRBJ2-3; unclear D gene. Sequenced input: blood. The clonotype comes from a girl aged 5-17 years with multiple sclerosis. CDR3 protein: CASSYGSDTQYF. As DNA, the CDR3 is TGTGCCAGCAGTTACGGTTCAGATACGCAGTATTTT.